The 21 T cell receptor beta chains below come from one sample, sequenced in a study of cytomegalovirus exposure and HLA in healthy donors. Only in-frame clones appear in the TCRdb table, and some are missing; sequencing was by immunoSEQ multiplex PCR. The sample yields hundreds of thousands of clones, approximately 90% seen once. The specimen sequenced was PBMCs. The source is a young woman in good health and CMV-seronegative.

V usage is TRBV19 and J usage is TRBJ2-7; TRBD2 is a possible D gene (5 bases). Germline assignment: CDR1 LNHDA and CDR2 SQIVND (reference sequence). Trimming shortened V by 3 bases and J by 3 bases, and 15 bases separated the two germline ends. The CDR3 totals 15 residues. CDR3 amino acids: CASSMKSGLFYEQYF. CDR3 sequence (DNA): TGTGCCAGTAGTATGAAGTCCGGACTTTTCTACGAGCAGTACTTC.

The gene calls are TRBV2 and TRBJ2-2, with TRBD2 as a possible D gene (7 bases). From germline, CDR1 is SNHLY and CDR2 FYNNEI. Trimming removed 11 bases from V and 5 bases from J, with 15 bases in between. The CDR3 extends over 13 amino acids. In nucleotides, the CDR3 is TGTGCCTTCTCCGAGGGGGGGACCGGGGAGCTGTTTTTT. It is translated as CAFSEGGTGELFF.

This clone occurred a few times. V gene TRBV7-9 combines with J gene TRBJ1-1; D is possibly TRBD1 (5 bases). Trimming removed 2 bases from V and 1 base from J, with 20 bases in between. CDR1 and CDR2 from the germline V gene are SEHNR and FQNEAQ (reference sequence). This CDR3 is 18 amino acids long. This CDR3 reads CASSLPVGLESRNTEAFF. The CDR3 DNA follows: TGTGCCAGCAGCTTACCGGTGGGACTGGAGTCCAGGAACACTGAAGCTTTCTTT.

This clone was found a few times. This chain joins TRBV10-1 and TRBJ2-7; 7 bases fit TRBD1. The CDR3 loop spans 13 amino acids. Germline V gene data show CDR1 as WNHNN and CDR2 as SYGVQD (reference sequence). V shed 3 bases and J 6 bases; nucleotides not matched to a gene: 5. Here the CDR3 DNA reads TGCGCCAGCAGTGATGAGGGGGCGTCCGAGCAGTACTTC. It yields the protein CASSDEGASEQYF.

The genes are TRBV6-1 and TRBJ1-1; weak D call: TRBD1 (5 bases). Deletions cut 4 bases from V and 6 bases from J, with 18 bases between. Germline CDR1 is MNHNS and CDR2 is SASEGT. The CDR3 runs to 15 residues. The CDR3 is CASSAYPGQGAEAFF. The DNA of the CDR3 is TGTGCCAGCAGTGCTTACCCCGGGCAGGGCGCTGAAGCTTTCTTT.

The chain recombines TRBV25-1 with TRBJ1-4; a weak D match, TRBD1 (5 bases). The germline gives CDR1 MGHDK, CDR2 SYGVNS. Deletions cut 3 bases from V and 6 bases from J, with 23 bases between. The CDR3 is made up of 18 amino acids. CDR3 sequence: CASSDWSYRSNGYEKLFF. The CDR3 coding sequence is TGTGCCAGCAGTGATTGGTCGTACAGGAGTAATGGCTATGAAAAACTGTTTTTT.

This sequence joins TRBV11-2 and TRBJ2-2; 9 nucleotides line up with TRBD1. Looked up from germline, CDR1 is SGHAT and CDR2 is FQNNGV. The length of the CDR3 is 20 residues. After removal of 0 bases from V and 3 bases from J, the junction contained 14 bases not matched to a gene. CDR3 sequence: CASSLDLFWVGQGYTGELFF. The CDR3 DNA reads TGTGCCAGCAGCTTAGATTTATTTTGGGTCGGACAGGGGTACACCGGGGAGCTGTTTTTT.

This chain uses TRBV28 with TRBJ2-5, with 15 bases identical to TRBD2. Germline values: CDR1 MDHEN, CDR2 SYDVKM. The CDR3 totals 16 residues. The ends lost 6 bases at V and 3 bases at J; junction bases unmatched: 5. The CDR3 coding sequence is TGTGCCAGCAGCCGGCGGACTAGCGGGGGGGAAGAGACCCAGTACTTC. It translates to CASSRRTSGGEETQYF.

This chain connects TRBV7-3 to TRBJ2-3; D gene unclear. Between the trimmed V and J ends, which lost 4 bases and 4 bases, there was a span of 12 bases. Germline V gene lookup returns CDR1 SGHTA and CDR2 FQGTGA. The CDR3 is 14 amino acids. This chain's CDR3 is CASSSSRRADTQYF. CDR3 in DNA: TGTGCCAGCAGCTCCTCTAGGCGAGCAGATACGCAGTATTTT.

The rearrangement joins TRBV18 to TRBJ1-1; D is undetermined. Looked up from germline, CDR1 is KGHSH and CDR2 is LQKENI. This CDR3 comprises 14 residues. The V gene lost 0 bases and the J gene lost 1 base, with 6 bases spanning the gap. The CDR3 loop is CASSPPGGNTEAFF. The CDR3 nucleotides read TGTGCCAGCTCACCACCGGGAGGGAACACTGAAGCTTTCTTT.

In this sample, this clone turned up a few times. This chain uses TRBV6-1 with TRBJ1-5; tentatively, D is TRBD1 (6 bases). The CDR3 has 13 residues. V was shortened by 6 bases and J by 5 bases, with 11 bases between the two germline ends. From germline, CDR1 is MNHNS and CDR2 SASEGT. This CDR3 is CASSPDRDQPQHF. The CDR3 region has the DNA TGTGCCAGCAGCCCGGACAGAGATCAGCCCCAGCATTTT.

V gene TRBV28 combines with J gene TRBJ1-4, with D possibly being TRBD1 (5 bases). CDR3 length: 14 residues. Per the germline V gene, CDR1 is MDHEN and CDR2 is SYDVKM. V dropped 9 bases and J dropped 10 bases, with 21 bases sitting between them. CDR3 nucleotide sequence: TGTGCCAGTCTCACACCGGGGGAGGGAGGAAAACTGTTTTTT. It is translated as CASLTPGEGGKLFF.

The chain joins TRBV7-2 to TRBJ2-5, with 10 bases fitting TRBD2. In germline, CDR1 is SGHTA, CDR2 FQGNSA. The CDR3 has 15 residues. V trimming: 1 base; J trimming: 5 bases; junction bases outside the gene matches: 4. The CDR3 region has the DNA TGTGCCAGCAGCTTAGTGGCTAGCGGGAGTGAGACCCAGTACTTC. Translated: CASSLVASGSETQYF. The full variable domain, its missing parts supplied by reference TRBV7-2 and TRBJ2-5, is GAGVSQSPSNKVTEKGKDVELRCDPISGHTALYWYRQSLGQGLEFLIYFQGNSAPDKSGLPSDRFSAERTGGSVSTLTIQRTQQEDSAVYLCASSLVASGSETQYFGPGTRLLVL.

Note on this clone: The identical CDR3 is also encoded by other nucleotide sequences in the sample. The chain carries TRBV7-9 and TRBJ2-1; D unclear. V lost 1 base and J lost 5, with 6 bases in between. In germline, CDR1 is SEHNR, CDR2 FQNEAQ (reference sequence). The CDR3 runs 13 residues. The CDR3 DNA follows: TGTGCCAGCAGCTTAGGCCTACACAATGAGCAGTTCTTC. Translating gives CASSLGLHNEQFF. Filled out from reference TRBV7-9 and TRBJ2-1, the complete variable domain reads DTGVSQNPRHKITKRGQNVTFRCDPISEHNRLYWYRQTLGQGPEFLTYFQNEAQLEKSRLLSDRFSAERPKGSFSTLEIQRTEQGDSAMYLCASSLGLHNEQFFGPGTRLTVL.

The genes are TRBV5-8 and TRBJ2-2; 7 bases map to TRBD1. Trimming at V came to 0 bases and at J to 0 bases, leaving 2 bases not matched to a gene. The CDR3 consists of 16 residues. The germline V gene has CDR1 SGHTS and CDR2 YDEGEE. Here the CDR3 DNA reads TGTGCCAGCAGCTTGGTTGGGACAGCGAACACCGGGGAGCTGTTTTTT. Translating it yields CASSLVGTANTGELFF.

The chain uses TRBV2 and TRBJ2-3; D is unresolved. Trimming removed 7 bases at V and 0 bases at J, with 14 bases between. Germline assignment: CDR1 SNHLY and CDR2 FYNNEI. CDR3 length equals 15 residues. The CDR3 nucleotides read TGTGCCAGCAAGCCCCAATTTCTCAGCACAGATACGCAGTATTTT. Protein: CASKPQFLSTDTQYF.

The chain employs TRBV28 and TRBJ1-4; no clear D. V lost 5 bases, J lost 0 bases, and 10 bases lay in between. The germline V gene has CDR1 MDHEN and CDR2 SYDVKM. There are 15 residues in the CDR3. CDR3 amino acids: CASSMTPATNEKLFF. The CDR3 nucleotides are TGTGCCAGCAGTATGACACCGGCAACTAATGAAAAACTGTTTTTT.

V and J are TRBV6-5 and TRBJ2-5, with TRBD2 as a possible D gene (6 bases). In germline, CDR1 is MNHEY, CDR2 SVGAGI. The CDR3 runs 14 residues. The V end was cut by 8 bases, the J end by 5 bases, with 18 bases between. In nucleotides, the CDR3 is TGTGCCAGCGGGGCGGGGCCCGAGGGCGAGACCCAGTACTTC. Its translation is CASGAGPEGETQYF.

V is TRBV29-1 and J is TRBJ2-7; TRBD1 might be the D (6 bases). V lost 4 bases and J lost 7, with 14 bases in between. The CDR3 loop spans 12 amino acids. Germline-derived CDR1 and CDR2 are SQVTM and ANQGSEA. The CDR3 nucleotides are TGCAGCGTTGGTGAACAGGGTTGGGAGCAGTACTTC. Its translation is CSVGEQGWEQYF.

The CDR3 region has the DNA TGCGCCAGCAGCCGGTGGGGAGTCGAAGAGACCCAGTACTTC. Protein sequence: CASSRWGVEETQYF. The chain joins TRBV4-1 to TRBJ2-5; D is perhaps TRBD2 (5 bases). The germline V and J ends were trimmed by 4 bases and 3 bases, with 12 bases remaining between them. Germline V gene lookup returns CDR1 MGHRA and CDR2 YSYEKL. The CDR3 runs 14 residues.

The CDR3 DNA reads TGTGCCAGCAGCTTAATGGGCGGGGGGGCAGAGACCCAGTACTTC. It is translated as CASSLMGGGAETQYF. This chain links TRBV11-2 with TRBJ2-5; TRBD2 matches 9 bases. This CDR3 has 15 residues. J gave up 4 bases and V 2 bases, and 5 bases lay outside the gene matches. Germline V CDR1 and CDR2: SGHAT, FQNNGV.